The 32 T cell receptor beta chains given below trace back to one sample, sequenced in a study of T cells in Graves' hyperthyroidism and ophthalmopathy. RNA transcripts were the template for amplifying TCR beta CDR3 regions. In the first-round RT-PCR of the TCR CDR3, the HTBI primer set was used. TCRdb analysed the multiplex PCR reads with MiXCR anew, one entry per CDR3 protein. The sample yields fewer than 400,000 distinct CDR3 sequences, more than 20% seen once. Material for sequencing was blood. These receptors were collected from a man aged 50 to 60 with Graves' hyperthyroidism.

This clonotype was observed many times. The chain couples TRBV3-1 to TRBJ2-3; TRBD2 agrees at 9 bases. Unmatched junction bases numbered 7, after V lost 1 base and J lost 5 bases. The CDR3 loop spans 16 amino acids. Looked up from germline, CDR1 is LGHDT and CDR2 is YNNKEL (reference sequence). Here the CDR3 reads CASSQADGLALDTQYF. CDR3 in DNA: TGTGCCAGCAGCCAAGCCGACGGACTAGCGTTAGATACGCAGTATTTT.

The CDR3 DNA is TGTGCCAGCAGCTTTAGGACAGGATCGGATGAGCAGTTCTTC. This sequence encodes CASSFRTGSDEQFF. The chain recombines TRBV7-3 with TRBJ2-1; 7 bases align to TRBD1. The V gene end was trimmed by 3 bases and the J gene end by 8 bases; junction bases not matched to a gene: 7. The CDR3 has 14 amino acids. Germline V gene sequence: CDR1 SGHTA, CDR2 FQGTGA.

This clonotype was detected ten times or more. V gene TRBV7-2 combines with J gene TRBJ2-4; TRBD1 matches at 10 bases. The CDR3 length is 14 residues. The germline gives CDR1 SGHTA, CDR2 FQGNSA. The V segment lost 5 bases and the J segment 8 bases; nucleotides outside the gene matches: 6. CDR3 sequence (DNA): TGTGCCAGCAGCCCGCGGACAGGGGGGGACATTCAGTACTTC. Translation gives CASSPRTGGDIQYF.

In this sample, this clonotype turned up many times. The CDR3 reads CASRGLGEGGTEAFF. The CDR3 nucleotides are TGTGCCAGCAGGGGTTTGGGCGAGGGGGGCACTGAAGCTTTCTTT. The chain couples TRBV28 to TRBJ1-1; D possibly corresponds to TRBD1 (6 bases). Looked up from germline, CDR1 is MDHEN and CDR2 is SYDVKM. V was shortened by 6 bases and J by 4 bases, with 18 bases between the two germline ends. CDR3 length: 15 residues.

This sequence joins TRBV6-1 and TRBJ1-5, with 9 bases lining up with TRBD1. Germline CDR1 and CDR2: MNHNS and SASEGT. Trimming took 4 bases from V and 4 from J; bases not matched to a gene: 8. This CDR3 comprises 16 residues. The CDR3, as DNA: TGTGCCAGCAGTGTACAGGGGGCTAATCCTAATCAGCCCCAGCATTTT. Translation gives CASSVQGANPNQPQHF.

V is TRBV2 and J is TRBJ2-1, with TRBD2 identical over 7 bases. Germline values: CDR1 SNHLY, CDR2 FYNNEI. The CDR3 has 12 amino acids. The J segment lost 14 bases and the V segment lost 7 bases, leaving 11 bases of the junction unmatched. CDR3 residues: CASKNRDYPEFF. Written as DNA, the CDR3 is TGTGCCAGCAAGAACCGGGACTACCCGGAGTTCTTC.

Details on this clonotype: This could be a read error, since a much larger clone is one nucleotide away. V is TRBV7-2 and J is TRBJ2-3; D unclear. The closer fit of TRBJ1-5 to the DNA end suggests the J call may be wrong. The germline V gene has CDR1 SGHTA and CDR2 FQGNSA. There are 15 residues in the CDR3. The CDR3 bases are TGTGCCAGCAGCTTAGTCCGGGGAAGCACAGATACGCAGCATTTT. It specifies CASSLVRGSTDTQHF.

The chain is built from TRBV30 and TRBJ2-2, with 7 bases matching TRBD1. This CDR3 has 15 residues. Germline V CDR1 and CDR2: GTSNPN, SVGIG (reference sequence). With 0 bases clipped from V and 7 bases from J, the junction kept 8 bases outside the gene matches. The CDR3 nucleotides read TGTGCCTGGAGTGTAGGTCCAGGGGGTATCGGGGAGCTGTTTTTT. It yields the protein CAWSVGPGGIGELFF.

This clonotype was counted only a few times. This rearrangement joins TRBV4-2 to TRBJ1-5; D unclear. CDR1 LGHNA and CDR2 YNFKEQ come from the germline V gene. The CDR3 is made up of 16 amino acids. The V and J ends lost 4 bases and 5 bases respectively, with 18 bases between them. CDR3 sequence reads: CASSPPLEGSDQPQHF. The CDR3, as DNA: TGTGCCAGCAGCCCCCCCCTAGAGGGTTCTGATCAGCCCCAGCATTTT.

This clonotype has more than one count but fewer than ten. V usage is TRBV20-1 and J usage is TRBJ2-5, with a tentative D call TRBD1 (5 bases). V was pared by 6 bases and J by 0 bases, with 14 bases between. The CDR3 is made up of 14 amino acids. Germline CDR1 reads DFQATT; CDR2 reads SNEGSKA (reference sequence). The CDR3 DNA sequence: TGCAGTGCCAGGTGGACAACGTACCAAGAGACCCAGTACTTC. Encoded protein: CSARWTTYQETQYF.

This clonotype was observed at least ten times. The chain joins TRBV7-2 to TRBJ2-3; D might be TRBD2 (6 bases). The CDR3 runs to 15 residues. Germline CDR1 and CDR2: SGHTA and FQGNSA. V lost 5 bases to trimming and J lost 0 bases, with 12 bases between them. In DNA, the CDR3 is TGTGCCAGCAGCCCACTCGGGAGAAGCACAGATACGCAGTATTTT. This translates into CASSPLGRSTDTQYF.

This clonotype was observed many times. V gene TRBV6-1 combines with J gene TRBJ2-3; D gene uncertain. V dropped 7 bases and J dropped 2 bases, with 13 bases sitting between them. CDR1 and CDR2 from the germline V gene are MNHNS and SASEGT. CDR3 length: 14 amino acids. The CDR3 coding sequence is TGTGCCAGCATCGGACCAGCCGCCACAGATACGCAGTATTTT. Protein product: CASIGPAATDTQYF.

This clonotype was seen a handful of times. This chain uses TRBV20-1 with TRBJ2-7; 11 bases fit TRBD2. The CDR3 sequence is 14 residues long. V gave up 5 bases and J gave up 3 bases; unmatched junction bases: 6. Germline V gene sequence: CDR1 DFQATT, CDR2 SNEGSKA (reference sequence). The DNA of the CDR3 is TGCAGTGCTGCACTAGCGGGAGTGGGCTACGAGCAGTACTTC. Translating it yields CSAALAGVGYEQYF.

A word on this clonotype: This clone may be a read error of a much larger clone one base away. J is TRBJ1-2 and V is TRBV28; D is unresolved. Germline lookup yields CDR1 MDHEN and CDR2 SYDVKM. V dropped 2 bases and J dropped 7 bases, with 14 bases sitting between them. This CDR3 comprises 14 residues. The CDR3 sequence: CASSLRVEERGYTF. In DNA form, the CDR3 reads TGTGCCAGCAGTTTACGGGTGGAGGAACGTGGCTACACCTTC.

The chain has TRBV6-1 and TRBJ1-3; 9 bases are shared with TRBD1. V gave up 5 bases and J gave up 7 bases; unmatched junction bases: 3. Germline CDR1 and CDR2: MNHNS and SASEGT. There are 13 residues in the CDR3. The CDR3: CASSRGTGNTIYF. Written as DNA, the CDR3 is TGTGCCAGCAGTCGCGGGACAGGGAACACCATATATTTT.

This clonotype was detected ten times or more. The chain employs TRBV28 and TRBJ2-7, with D possibly TRBD1 on 5 matching bases. V was trimmed by 7 bases and J by 3 bases, leaving 10 bases between them. Germline CDR1 MDHEN, CDR2 SYDVKM. This CDR3 region has 12 residues. The CDR3, as DNA: TGTGCCAGCACCAAGGGGAACTACGAGCAGTACTTC. This gives the protein CASTKGNYEQYF.

This clonotype was recorded a few times. The genes are TRBV12-5 and TRBJ2-2, with D unresolved. CDR1 and CDR2 from the germline V gene are LGHNT and FRNRAP. The V end was cut by 3 bases, the J end by 7 bases, with 15 bases between. The CDR3 is 15 amino acids. The DNA of the CDR3 is TGTGCTAGTGGTTTCAACCCCCTCATCGGCGGGGAGCTGTTTTTT. It yields the protein CASGFNPLIGGELFF.

The gene calls are TRBV24-1 and TRBJ2-3; no clear D gene. Deletions cut 0 bases from V and 4 bases from J, with 4 bases between. The CDR3 runs 13 residues. Germline CDR1 reads KGHDR; CDR2 reads SFDVKD. The CDR3 loop reads CATSDLTSDTQYF. CDR3 nucleotide sequence: TGTGCCACCAGTGATTTGACCTCAGATACGCAGTATTTT.

The table lists this clonotype with a few counts. The chain links TRBV5-1 to TRBJ2-1; TRBD2 matches 11 bases. Losses at the gene ends were 3 bases for V and 7 bases for J; bases not matched to a gene: 6. The germline CDR1 and CDR2 sequences are SGHRS and YFSETQ. CDR3 length: 15 residues. The CDR3, as DNA: TGCGCCAGCAGCTACGGACTAGCGGGCCTTAATGAGCAGTTCTTC. This translates into CASSYGLAGLNEQFF.

In its sample, this clonotype was seen a few times. The chain combines TRBV15 with TRBJ2-7; 8 bases fit TRBD1. The germline gives CDR1 LNHNV, CDR2 YYDKDF (reference sequence). The length of the CDR3 is 16 residues. Trimming removed 1 base from V and 1 base from J; junction bases left unmatched: 6. The CDR3 region is CATSRAGTGVSYEQYF. CDR3 sequence (DNA): TGTGCCACCAGCAGAGCCGGGACAGGCGTTTCCTACGAGCAGTACTTC.

The table lists this clonotype with a few counts. The V gene is TRBV20-1, the J gene TRBJ1-1, with 7 bases identical to TRBD1. CDR1 DFQATT and CDR2 SNEGSKA come from the germline V gene (reference sequence). This CDR3 contains 13 residues. The CDR3 bases are TGCGATCAAAACAGGGGAACGAACACTGAAGCTTTCTTT. Amino acids: CDQNRGTNTEAFF.

The chain employs TRBV5-1 and TRBJ1-2, with a possible D match to TRBD1 (6 bases). V was trimmed by 0 bases and J by 3 bases, leaving 9 bases between them. Germline CDR1 SGHRS, CDR2 YFSETQ. The CDR3 has 14 residues. CDR3 amino acids: CASSLEAGDYGYTF. The CDR3 DNA reads TGCGCCAGCAGCTTGGAGGCAGGGGACTATGGCTACACCTTC.

This clonotype was recorded at least ten times. The chain uses TRBV18 and TRBJ2-5; D is perhaps TRBD2 (6 bases). V lost 3 bases and J lost 3, with 11 bases in between. Looked up from germline, CDR1 is KGHSH and CDR2 is LQKENI. This CDR3 has 14 residues. Here the CDR3 DNA reads TGTGCCAGCTCACCGCGGGCTAGCGAAGAGACCCAGTACTTC. Amino acid sequence: CASSPRASEETQYF.

V and J are TRBV20-1 and TRBJ2-2; 7 nucleotides align to TRBD2. The trim removed 3 bases at V and 1 base at J, leaving 2 bases unmatched. The germline gives CDR1 DFQATT, CDR2 SNEGSKA (reference sequence). There are 14 residues in the CDR3. This chain's CDR3 is CSASGGRNTGELFF. The DNA for the CDR3 is TGCAGTGCTAGCGGGGGGAGGAACACCGGGGAGCTGTTTTTT.

This rearrangement joins TRBV5-1 to TRBJ1-1; 7 positions agree with TRBD1. After removal of 1 base from V and 2 bases from J, the junction contained 11 bases not matched to a gene. CDR1 is SGHRS, CDR2 YFSETQ, per germline. CDR3 size: 17 residues. For the CDR3, the DNA is TGCGCCAGCAGCTTGTCGGGCAGGGGGGGATCAAACACTGAAGCTTTCTTT. This translates into CASSLSGRGGSNTEAFF.

This sequence joins TRBV9 and TRBJ2-3; 8 nucleotides agree with TRBD1. The CDR3 totals 14 residues. V lost 4 bases and J lost 7; bases outside the gene matches: 8. Germline CDR1 is SGDLS and CDR2 is YYNGEE. DNA of the CDR3: TGTGCCAGCAGCTCGGGACAGGAGCTTAATACGCAGTATTTT. Residues: CASSSGQELNTQYF.

This clonotype has just a few counts. CDR3 nucleotide sequence: TGTGCCTGGGCCCGGGACAGGGGGCGAGTTGAGCAGTTCTTC. Translated: CAWARDRGRVEQFF. V usage is TRBV30 and J usage is TRBJ2-1; 12 bases agree with TRBD1. The CDR3 is 14 amino acids. J gave up 9 bases and V 5 bases, and 8 bases lay outside the gene matches. Germline-derived CDR1 and CDR2 are GTSNPN and SVGIG (reference sequence).

The J gene is TRBJ1-2, the V gene TRBV12-3 or TRBV12-4; weak D call: TRBD1 (6 bases). This CDR3 contains 13 residues. Trimming shortened V by 6 bases and J by 8 bases, and 16 bases separated the two germline ends. The CDR3 nucleotides read TGTGCCAGCAGCCGTTACCAGGGGTCCGGCTACACCTTC. Translating it yields CASSRYQGSGYTF.

The chain links TRBV9 to TRBJ1-1, with TRBD1 identical over 9 bases. The CDR3 totals 15 residues. The V gene's germline CDR1 is SGDLS and CDR2 YYNGEE. V shed 3 bases, J shed 6 bases, and the junction held 9 bases outside the gene matches. CDR3 in DNA: TGTGCCAGCAGCGCCCTGACAGGGGGAATCGCTGAAGCTTTCTTT. Its protein is CASSALTGGIAEAFF.

This clonotype was seen a handful of times. The chain has TRBV4-1 and TRBJ2-2; TRBD2 might be the D (5 bases). This CDR3 has 16 residues. Looked up from germline, CDR1 is MGHRA and CDR2 is YSYEKL. Trimming left V 0 bases short and J 4 bases short, with 12 bases between. The CDR3 loop reads CASSQEGGRATGELFF. Here the CDR3 DNA reads TGCGCCAGCAGCCAAGAAGGTGGGAGAGCCACCGGGGAGCTGTTTTTT.

The chain uses TRBV5-1 and TRBJ1-6, with a weak D call TRBD1 (6 bases). Between the trimmed V and J ends, which lost 4 bases and 9 bases, there was a span of 14 bases. From germline, CDR1 is SGHRS and CDR2 YFSETQ. The CDR3 consists of 14 residues. The CDR3 loop is CASSVEGGRSPLHF. The CDR3 DNA follows: TGCGCCAGCAGCGTGGAGGGGGGTCGTTCACCCCTCCACTTT.

The chain carries TRBV7-9 and TRBJ1-3; D gene uncertain. CDR3 size: 15 residues. The germline V gene has CDR1 SEHNR and CDR2 FQNEAQ (reference sequence). Trimming took off 0 bases at V and 0 bases at J, with 6 bases between the two ends. In DNA form, the CDR3 reads TGTGCCAGCAGCTTAGCGAGGGACTCTGGAAACACCATATATTTT. Protein sequence: CASSLARDSGNTIYF.